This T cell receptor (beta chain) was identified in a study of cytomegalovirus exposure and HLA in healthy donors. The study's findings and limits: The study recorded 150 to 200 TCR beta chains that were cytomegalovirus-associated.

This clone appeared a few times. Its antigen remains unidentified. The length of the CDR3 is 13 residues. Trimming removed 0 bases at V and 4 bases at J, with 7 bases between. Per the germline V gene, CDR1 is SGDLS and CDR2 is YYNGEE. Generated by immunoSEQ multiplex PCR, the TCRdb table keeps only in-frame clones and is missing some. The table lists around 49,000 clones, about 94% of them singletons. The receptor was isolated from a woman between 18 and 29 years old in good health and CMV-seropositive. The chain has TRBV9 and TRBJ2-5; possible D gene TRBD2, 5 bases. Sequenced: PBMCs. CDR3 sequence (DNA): TGTGCCAGCAGCGTAGCGAGGGCAGAGACCCAGTACTTC. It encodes CASSVARAETQYF.